This TCR beta chain originates from a study of radiotherapy plus CTLA-4 blockade in lung cancer. On this clone: What it binds is unknown.

The CDR3 is 15 residues long. V was pared by 0 bases and J by 10 bases, with 16 bases between. Germline V gene data show CDR1 as LGHNA and CDR2 as YSLEER. Here immunoSEQ multiplex PCR was the method, and the copy in TCRdb shows in-frame clones only, minus some. The sample carries some 110,000 clones, 70% to 85% recorded once. General observations from the study: After radiotherapy and ipilimumab, tumor-derived clones expanded in peripheral blood.

Sequences were derived from peripheral blood, sampled from a patient treated with radiotherapy plus ipilimumab. This receptor was taken from a human donor with non-small cell lung cancer that progressed on radiotherapy plus ipilimumab. Some clones in this sample may be carry-over from other donors' samples. The J gene is TRBJ2-1, the V gene TRBV4-3; D might be TRBD2 (6 bases). CDR3 in DNA: TGCGCCAGCAGCCAAGATTGGGCTAGCGAAGACGAGCAGTTCTTC. Encoded protein: CASSQDWASEDEQFF.